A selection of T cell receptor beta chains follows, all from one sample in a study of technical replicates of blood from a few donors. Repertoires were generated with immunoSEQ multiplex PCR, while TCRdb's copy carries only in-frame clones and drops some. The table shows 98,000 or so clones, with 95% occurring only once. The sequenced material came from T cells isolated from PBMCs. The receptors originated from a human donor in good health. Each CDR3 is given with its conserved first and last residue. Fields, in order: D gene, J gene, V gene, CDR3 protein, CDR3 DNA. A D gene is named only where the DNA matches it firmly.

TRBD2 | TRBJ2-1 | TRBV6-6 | CASSYSTAGGGNEQFF | TGTGCCAGCAGTTACTCGACGGCGGGGGGTGGCAATGAGCAGTTCTTC
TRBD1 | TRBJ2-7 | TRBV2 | CASSQDRAYNEQYF | TGTGCCAGCAGTCAGGACAGGGCCTATAACGAGCAGTACTTC
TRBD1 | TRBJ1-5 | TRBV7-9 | CASSKAGQAQQPQHF | TGTGCCAGCAGCAAAGCGGGACAGGCCCAACAGCCCCAGCATTTT
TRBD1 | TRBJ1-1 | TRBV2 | CASRFWTGMNTEAFF | TGTGCCAGCAGATTCTGGACAGGGATGAACACTGAAGCTTTCTTT
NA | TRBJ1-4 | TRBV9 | CASSVASATNEKLFF | TGTGCCAGCAGCGTAGCCAGCGCAACTAATGAAAAACTGTTTTTT
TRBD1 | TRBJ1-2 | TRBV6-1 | CASSRDRGGYGYTF | TGTGCCAGCAGTCGGGACAGGGGCGGCTATGGCTACACCTTC
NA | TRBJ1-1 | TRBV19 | CASSMLPIATTNTEAFF | TGTGCCAGTAGTATGTTGCCAATAGCTACAACAAACACTGAAGCTTTCTTT
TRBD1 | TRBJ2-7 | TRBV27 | CASSNRDRTYEQYF | TGTGCCAGCAGTAACCGGGACAGAACTTACGAGCAGTACTTC
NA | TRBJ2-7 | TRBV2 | CASSEALLGDSSYEQYF | TGTGCCAGCAGTGAAGCGCTTCTTGGGGACTCATCCTACGAGCAGTACTTC
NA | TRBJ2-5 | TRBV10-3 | CAISRRGVPDRETQYF | TGTGCCATCAGCCGCAGGGGGGTCCCAGATAGAGAGACCCAGTACTTC